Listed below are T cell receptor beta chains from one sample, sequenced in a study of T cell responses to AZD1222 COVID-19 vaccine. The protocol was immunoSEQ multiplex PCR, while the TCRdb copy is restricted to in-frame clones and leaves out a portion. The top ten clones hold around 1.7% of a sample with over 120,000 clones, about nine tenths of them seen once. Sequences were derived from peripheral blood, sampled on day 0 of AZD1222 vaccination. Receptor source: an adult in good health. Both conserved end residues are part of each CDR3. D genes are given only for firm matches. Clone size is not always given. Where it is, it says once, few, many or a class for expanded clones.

TGTGCCAGCAGCCAAGATAGGGAGCTCATCAGGGACACTGAAGCTTTCTTT,CASSQDRELIRDTEAFF,NA,TRBJ1-1,TRBV3-1/TRBV3-2,NA
TGTGCCAGCAGCCTACGTAGCGGGAGGGGGATAGATACGCAGTATTTT,CASSLRSGRGIDTQYF,TRBD2,TRBJ2-3,TRBV7-2,NA
TGTGCCAGCAGCTTGGTGGGGGTTGTGAACACTGAAGCTTTCTTT,CASSLVGVVNTEAFF,NA,TRBJ1-1,TRBV11-2,NA
TGTGCCAGCAGCTTAGGGCCGGGGGTGAACTATGGCTACACCTTC,CASSLGPGVNYGYTF,NA,TRBJ1-2,TRBV7-3,NA
TGTGCCAGCGGAACTCTGGATAACTATGGCTACACCTTC,CASGTLDNYGYTF,NA,TRBJ1-2,TRBV28,NA
TGTGCAAGTCGCTTAGCGGGGGACGTGAAGGGGCCCTCCTACAATGAGCAGTTCTTC,CASRLAGDVKGPSYNEQFF,NA,TRBJ2-1,TRBV12-2,NA
TGTGCCAGCAGTTTAATAGGCGGAAGCTCCTATAATTCACCCCTCCACTTT,CASSLIGGSSYNSPLHF,NA,TRBJ1-6,TRBV27,NA
TGTGCCAGCAGTTTAGGAGCCCGCTATGGCTACACCTTC,CASSLGARYGYTF,NA,TRBJ1-2,TRBV28,once
TGTGCCAGCAGCGACGGCACTAGCGGGAGGGTCCCCTACGAGCAGTACTTC,CASSDGTSGRVPYEQYF,TRBD2,TRBJ2-7,TRBV2,NA
TGCGCCAGCAGCACCCGGGACAGGGAGGGTGGCTACACCTTC,CASSTRDREGGYTF,TRBD1,TRBJ1-2,TRBV5-1,NA
TGTGCCAGCAGTCCAAGGACTAGCGGGTATGAGCAGTTCTTC,CASSPRTSGYEQFF,TRBD2,TRBJ2-1,TRBV28,NA
TGTGCCAGCAGCTCGGACAGACGTAACTATGGCTACACCTTC,CASSSDRRNYGYTF,NA,TRBJ1-2,TRBV5-5,NA
TGTGCCAGCTCACCACCGGTACAAGAGACCCAGTACTTC,CASSPPVQETQYF,NA,TRBJ2-5,TRBV18,NA
TGTGCCAGCAGCAAAGGGAAAGGGGCCCTAAACTATGGCTACACCTTC,CASSKGKGALNYGYTF,NA,TRBJ1-2,TRBV21-1,NA
TGTGCCAGCAAAACTGCTCAGGCTCCGAACACTGAAGCTTTCTTT,CASKTAQAPNTEAFF,NA,TRBJ1-1,TRBV28,NA
TGTGCCAGCAGTTTCTTACAGGGACAGGGGTTCTACGAGCAGTACTTC,CASSFLQGQGFYEQYF,TRBD1,TRBJ2-7,TRBV27,NA
TGCGCCAGCAGCTTGATGGGACCCCTGTTGCTTAATTCACCCCTCCACTTT,CASSLMGPLLLNSPLHF,NA,TRBJ1-6,TRBV5-1,NA
TGTGCCAGCACCACGAGCGGGAGGGCCGCAGATACGCAGTATTTT,CASTTSGRAADTQYF,TRBD2,TRBJ2-3,TRBV9,few
TGCAGCGTTGAAGCCTCACCCCCCGAGCAGTTCTTC,CSVEASPPEQFF,NA,TRBJ2-1,TRBV29-1,NA
TGCGCCAGCAGCCAAGGGTGGAGGGAGAAGGAATACGAGCAGTACTTC,CASSQGWREKEYEQYF,NA,TRBJ2-7,TRBV4-1,few
TGTGCCAGCAGTTACTCCCCGGAAAAAGAGACCCAGTACTTC,CASSYSPEKETQYF,NA,TRBJ2-5,TRBV6-2/TRBV6-3,NA
TGTGCCAGCACCCCTCAATCCAACCCGAACACCGGGGAGCTGTTTTTT,CASTPQSNPNTGELFF,NA,TRBJ2-2,TRBV7-8,NA
TGTGCCAGCAGCTTAGTTCGCGAAGCTTTCTTT,CASSLVREAFF,NA,TRBJ1-1,TRBV13,NA
TGTGCCAGCAGTTACCGGGCGGTCAAATACAATGAGCAGTTCTTC,CASSYRAVKYNEQFF,NA,TRBJ2-1,TRBV6-5,NA
TGTGCCAGCAGGACTCCTGCGGGGGGAAACTATGGCTACACCTTC,CASRTPAGGNYGYTF,NA,TRBJ1-2,TRBV28,NA
TGTGCCAGCAGCGCGAGTAAGACTAGCGGGGTAAACAATGAGCAGTTCTTC,CASSASKTSGVNNEQFF,TRBD2,TRBJ2-1,TRBV9,NA
TGTGCCAGCAGGCTGTTTAGCAATCAGCCCCAGCATTTT,CASRLFSNQPQHF,NA,TRBJ1-5,TRBV6-5,NA
TGTGCCAGCAGTGAAGCATTTCGCTCCCCCGACTATGGCTACACCTTC,CASSEAFRSPDYGYTF,NA,TRBJ1-2,TRBV2,NA
TGTGCCAGCAGTTACATCAGAGGGGAGCAGTACTTC,CASSYIRGEQYF,NA,TRBJ2-7,TRBV6-5,NA
TGCGCCAGCAGTCAATCGGCCCTCGAGCCGGGGGCGAACACTGAAGCTTTCTTT,CASSQSALEPGANTEAFF,NA,TRBJ1-1,TRBV23-1,NA
TGTGCCAGCAGGCCCGGGCCTATGGGCGAGCAGTACTTC,CASRPGPMGEQYF,NA,TRBJ2-7,TRBV6-5,NA
TGTGCCAGCAGCAGCCTAAGCCAGACAGGGTCGACTGAAGCTTTCTTT,CASSSLSQTGSTEAFF,NA,TRBJ1-1,TRBV21-1,NA
TGCAGCGTGGAGGACAGGGCGAACACTGAAGCTTTCTTT,CSVEDRANTEAFF,TRBD1,TRBJ1-1,TRBV29-1,NA
TGTGCCAGCAGTGAAACCGGCGGTTCTGGAAACACCATATATTTT,CASSETGGSGNTIYF,NA,TRBJ1-3,TRBV2,NA
TGTGCCAGCTCGGGGTATAGCAATCAGCCCCAGCATTTT,CASSGYSNQPQHF,NA,TRBJ1-5,TRBV6-5,NA
TGTGCCAGCAGTGAAGACAGTGGGCGCAACACCATATATTTT,CASSEDSGRNTIYF,NA,TRBJ1-3,TRBV6-1,NA
TGCGCCAGCAGCTTGGGACAGTCCCACGAGCAGTACTTC,CASSLGQSHEQYF,NA,TRBJ2-7,TRBV5-1,NA
TGTGCCAGCAGTTTAGAGGGGGGGTTGACTGAAGCTTTCTTT,CASSLEGGLTEAFF,NA,TRBJ1-1,TRBV27,NA
TGTGCCAGCAGCCGCCTAAGAAACACTGAAGCTTTCTTT,CASSRLRNTEAFF,NA,TRBJ1-1,TRBV14,few
TGTGCCAGCAGCCCCCCCCCTGACAGTGGCACAGATACGCAGTATTTT,CASSPPPDSGTDTQYF,NA,TRBJ2-3,TRBV7-6,NA
TGTGCCAGCAGTTTCTACCGGAACCGGATGTTTTTT,CASSFYRNRMFF,NA,TRBJ1-4,TRBV6-2/TRBV6-3,NA
TGTGCCAGCAGCTTATATCTCTTGAATGAGCAGTTCTTC,CASSLYLLNEQFF,NA,TRBJ2-1,TRBV7-2,NA
TGTGCCAGCAGTTCTAGCGGGAGTGGAGGGTACGAGCAGTACTTC,CASSSSGSGGYEQYF,TRBD2,TRBJ2-7,TRBV28,NA
TGTGCCAGCAGTTTGGTGGGTAGGGGCTACGAGCAGTACTTC,CASSLVGRGYEQYF,NA,TRBJ2-7,TRBV27,NA
TGTGCCAGCAGTTATTCTGGCGGGGGCAATCAGCCCCAGCATTTT,CASSYSGGGNQPQHF,NA,TRBJ1-5,TRBV6-5,once
TGTGCCAGCACCCAATCGGGCGGGAGAGGAACAGATACGCAGTATTTT,CASTQSGGRGTDTQYF,TRBD2,TRBJ2-3,TRBV28,NA
TGTGCCTCCCAGACCCCAGGTGGGTATGGCTACACCTTC,CASQTPGGYGYTF,NA,TRBJ1-2,TRBV6-5,NA
TGTGCCAGCAGCCATCGGGTCTTCCGAAATTCACCCCTCCACTTT,CASSHRVFRNSPLHF,NA,TRBJ1-6,TRBV3-1/TRBV3-2,NA
TGCGCCAGCAGCACGCAAGCGGGAGGGGCGAACATTCAGTACTTC,CASSTQAGGANIQYF,TRBD2,TRBJ2-4,TRBV5-1,NA
TGTGCCAGCAGCCACATCCGGGACCGGGGCACTGAAGCTTTCTTT,CASSHIRDRGTEAFF,NA,TRBJ1-1,TRBV11-2,NA
TGCGCCAGCGGCTCTGGGGGGGTCGATGAAAAACTGTTTTTT,CASGSGGVDEKLFF,NA,TRBJ1-4,TRBV5-1,NA
TGTGCCAGCAGCTCCCCGGGGGACCGTACTATAGTCCCCTTT,CASSSPGDRTIVPF,NA,TRBJ1-1,TRBV5-4,NA
TGTGCCAGCTCACCTACGGGACAGGGAGGAGGCAATCAGCCCCAGCATTTT,CASSPTGQGGGNQPQHF,TRBD1,TRBJ1-5,TRBV18,NA
TGTGCCAGCAGCCAAGACGAGGGGCAAGAGACCCAGTACTTC,CASSQDEGQETQYF,NA,TRBJ2-5,TRBV3-1/TRBV3-2,NA
TGCAGTGCTCGGGAGGTCTATGAAGCTTTCTTT,CSAREVYEAFF,NA,TRBJ1-1,TRBV20-1,NA
TGTGCCAGCAGTGAGATTAGGCAGGGAAGTGAAAAACTGTTTTTT,CASSEIRQGSEKLFF,NA,TRBJ1-4,TRBV2,once
TGCGCCAGCAGCCAGACGTCGGCAGGAAACTATGGCTACACCTTC,CASSQTSAGNYGYTF,NA,TRBJ1-2,TRBV5-1,NA
TGTGCCACCAGTGAGACTGGAGGGATCACTGCAACTAATGAAAAACTGTTTTTT,CATSETGGITATNEKLFF,NA,TRBJ1-4,TRBV24-1,NA
TGTGCCAGCAGGCCCAATCTCAACGGACAGGGGAGGATAGGCAATCAGCCCCAGCATTTT,CASRPNLNGQGRIGNQPQHF,TRBD1,TRBJ1-5,TRBV2,once